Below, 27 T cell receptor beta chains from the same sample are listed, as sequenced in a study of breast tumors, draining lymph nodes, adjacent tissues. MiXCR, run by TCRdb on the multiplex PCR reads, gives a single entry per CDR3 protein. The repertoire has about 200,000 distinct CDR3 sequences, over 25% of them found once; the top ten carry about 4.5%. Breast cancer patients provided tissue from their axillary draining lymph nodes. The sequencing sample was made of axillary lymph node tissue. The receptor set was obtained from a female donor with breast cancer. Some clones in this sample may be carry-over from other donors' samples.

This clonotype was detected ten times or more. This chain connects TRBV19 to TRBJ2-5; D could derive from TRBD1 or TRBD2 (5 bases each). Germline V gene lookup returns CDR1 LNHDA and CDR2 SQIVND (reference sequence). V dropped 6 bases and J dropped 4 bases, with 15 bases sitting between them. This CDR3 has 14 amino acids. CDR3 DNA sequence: TGTGCCAGTAGCTCCGGGACCCAGGGAGAGACCCAGTACTTC. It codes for CASSSGTQGETQYF.

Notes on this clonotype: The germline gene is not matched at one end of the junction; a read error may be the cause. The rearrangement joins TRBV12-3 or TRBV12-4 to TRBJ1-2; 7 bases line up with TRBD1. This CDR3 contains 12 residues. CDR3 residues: CASTGGQYDYTF. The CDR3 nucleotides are TGTGCCAGCACTGGGGGACAGTATGACTACACCTTC.

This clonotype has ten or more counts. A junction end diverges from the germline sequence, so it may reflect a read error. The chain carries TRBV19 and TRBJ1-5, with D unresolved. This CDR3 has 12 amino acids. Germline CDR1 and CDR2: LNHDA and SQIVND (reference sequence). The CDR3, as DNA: TGTGCCAGTAGAGGAGGGTTTCAGTCCCAGCATTTT. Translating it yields CASRGGFQSQHF. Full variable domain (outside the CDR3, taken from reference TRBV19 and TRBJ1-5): DGGITQSPKYLFRKEGQNVTLSCEQNLNHDAMYWYRQDPGQGLRLIYYSQIVNDFQKGDIAEGYSVSREKKESFPLTVTSAQKNPTAFYLCASRGGFQSQHFGDGTRLSIL.

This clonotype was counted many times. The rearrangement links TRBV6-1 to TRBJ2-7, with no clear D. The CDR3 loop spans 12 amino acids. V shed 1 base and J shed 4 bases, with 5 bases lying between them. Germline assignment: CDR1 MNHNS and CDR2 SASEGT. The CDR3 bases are TGTGCCAGCAGTGAAGAAGAGTACGAGCAGTACTTC. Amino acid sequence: CASSEEEYEQYF.

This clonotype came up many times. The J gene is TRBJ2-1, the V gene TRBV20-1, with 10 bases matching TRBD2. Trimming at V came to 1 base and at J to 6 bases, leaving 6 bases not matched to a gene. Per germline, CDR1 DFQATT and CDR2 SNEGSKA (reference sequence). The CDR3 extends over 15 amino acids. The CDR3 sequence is CSARVDLAGGNEQFF. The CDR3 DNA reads TGCAGTGCTAGAGTCGATTTAGCGGGGGGCAATGAGCAGTTCTTC.

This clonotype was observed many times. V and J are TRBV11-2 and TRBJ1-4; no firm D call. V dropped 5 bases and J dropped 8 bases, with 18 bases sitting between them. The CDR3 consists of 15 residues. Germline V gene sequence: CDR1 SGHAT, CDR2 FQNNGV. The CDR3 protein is CASSPQPKGGEKLFF. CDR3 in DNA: TGTGCCAGCAGCCCGCAACCTAAGGGAGGGGAAAAACTGTTTTTT.

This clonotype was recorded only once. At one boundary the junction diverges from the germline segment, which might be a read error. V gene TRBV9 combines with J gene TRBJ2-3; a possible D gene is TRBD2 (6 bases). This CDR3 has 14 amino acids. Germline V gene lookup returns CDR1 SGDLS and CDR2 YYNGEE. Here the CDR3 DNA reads TGTGCCAGCAGCGTAGCTACCACGGACTACGAGCAGTCTTTT. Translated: CASSVATTDYEQSF.

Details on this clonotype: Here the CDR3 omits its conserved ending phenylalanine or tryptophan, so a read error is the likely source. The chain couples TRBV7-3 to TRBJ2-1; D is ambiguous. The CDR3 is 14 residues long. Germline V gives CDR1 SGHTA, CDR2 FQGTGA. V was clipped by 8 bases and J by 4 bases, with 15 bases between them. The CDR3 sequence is CASGPKDGYNEQFL. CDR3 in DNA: TGTGCCAGCGGCCCCAAGGACGGATACAATGAGCAGTTCCTC.

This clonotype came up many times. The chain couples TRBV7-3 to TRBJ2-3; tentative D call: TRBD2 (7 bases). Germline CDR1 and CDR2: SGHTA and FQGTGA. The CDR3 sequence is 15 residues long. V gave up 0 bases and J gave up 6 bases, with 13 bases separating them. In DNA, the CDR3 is TGTGCCAGCAGCTTAACGGGGGGGGCCGAGGATACGCAGTATTTT. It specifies CASSLTGGAEDTQYF.

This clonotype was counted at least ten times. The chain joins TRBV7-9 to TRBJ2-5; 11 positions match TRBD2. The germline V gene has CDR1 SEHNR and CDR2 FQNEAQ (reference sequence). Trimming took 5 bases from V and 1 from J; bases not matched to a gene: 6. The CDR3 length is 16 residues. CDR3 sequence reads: CASSTRTSGPQETQYF. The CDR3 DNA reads TGTGCCAGCAGCACCCGGACTAGCGGGCCCCAAGAGACCCAGTACTTC.

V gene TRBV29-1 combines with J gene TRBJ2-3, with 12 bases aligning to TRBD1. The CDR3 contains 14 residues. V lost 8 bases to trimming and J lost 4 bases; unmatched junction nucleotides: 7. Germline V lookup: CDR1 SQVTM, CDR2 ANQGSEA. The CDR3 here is CSTGQGANADTQYF. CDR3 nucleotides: TGCAGCACGGGACAGGGGGCTAACGCAGATACGCAGTATTTT.

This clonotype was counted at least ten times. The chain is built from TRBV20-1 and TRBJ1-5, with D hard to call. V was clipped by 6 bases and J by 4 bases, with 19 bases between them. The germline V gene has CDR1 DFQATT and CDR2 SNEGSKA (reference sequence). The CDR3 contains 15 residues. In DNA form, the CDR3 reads TGCAGTGCCCCCCCCCGGGCGGGCGATAATCAGCCCCAGCATTTT. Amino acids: CSAPPRAGDNQPQHF.

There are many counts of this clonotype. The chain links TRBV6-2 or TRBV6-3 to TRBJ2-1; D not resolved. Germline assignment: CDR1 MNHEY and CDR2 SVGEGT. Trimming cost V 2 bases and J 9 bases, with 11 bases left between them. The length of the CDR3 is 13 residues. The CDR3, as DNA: TGTGCCAGCAGTTACGATAGGCGCACTGAGCAGTTCTTC. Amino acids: CASSYDRRTEQFF.

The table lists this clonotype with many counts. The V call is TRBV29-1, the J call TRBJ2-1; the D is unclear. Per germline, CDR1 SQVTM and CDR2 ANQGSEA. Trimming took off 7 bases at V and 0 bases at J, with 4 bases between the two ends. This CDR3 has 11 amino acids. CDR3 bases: TGCAGCGCCAACTCCTACAATGAGCAGTTCTTC. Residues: CSANSYNEQFF.

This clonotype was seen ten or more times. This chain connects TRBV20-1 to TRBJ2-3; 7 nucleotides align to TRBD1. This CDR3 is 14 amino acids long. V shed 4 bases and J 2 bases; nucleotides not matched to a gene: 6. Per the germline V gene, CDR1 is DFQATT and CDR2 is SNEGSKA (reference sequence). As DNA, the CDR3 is TGCAGTGCTATATCAGGGGGACACACAGATACGCAGTATTTT. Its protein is CSAISGGHTDTQYF.

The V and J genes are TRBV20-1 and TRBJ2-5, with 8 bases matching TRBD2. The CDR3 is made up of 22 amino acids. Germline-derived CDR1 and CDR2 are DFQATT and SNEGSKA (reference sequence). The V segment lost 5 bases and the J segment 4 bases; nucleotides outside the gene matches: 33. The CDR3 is CSADRLGGGRTDTQYLGETQYF. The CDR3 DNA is TGCAGTGCTGACCGGCTCGGGGGGGGCCGCACAGATACGCAGTATTTGGGAGAGACCCAGTACTTC.

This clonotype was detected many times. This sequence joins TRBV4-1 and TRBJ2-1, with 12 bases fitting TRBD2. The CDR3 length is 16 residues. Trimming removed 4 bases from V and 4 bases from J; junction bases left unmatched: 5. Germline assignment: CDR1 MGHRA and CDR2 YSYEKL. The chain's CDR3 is CASSPMTSGRYNEQFF. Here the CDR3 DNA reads TGCGCCAGCAGCCCCATGACTAGCGGGAGATACAATGAGCAGTTCTTC.

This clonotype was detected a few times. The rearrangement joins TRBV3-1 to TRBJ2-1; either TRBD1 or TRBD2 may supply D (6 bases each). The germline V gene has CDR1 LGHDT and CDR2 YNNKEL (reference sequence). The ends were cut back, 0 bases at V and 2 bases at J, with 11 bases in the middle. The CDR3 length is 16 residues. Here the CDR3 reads CASSQDFGGAYNEQFF. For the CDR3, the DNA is TGTGCCAGCAGCCAAGATTTCGGGGGCGCCTACAATGAGCAGTTCTTC.

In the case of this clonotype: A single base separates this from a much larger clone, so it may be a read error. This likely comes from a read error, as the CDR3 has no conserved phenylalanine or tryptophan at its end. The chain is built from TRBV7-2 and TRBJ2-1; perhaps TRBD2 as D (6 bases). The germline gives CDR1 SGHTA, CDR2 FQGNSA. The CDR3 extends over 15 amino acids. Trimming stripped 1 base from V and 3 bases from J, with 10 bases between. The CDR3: CASSLVMGGYNEQFL. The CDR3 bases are TGTGCCAGCAGCTTAGTGATGGGGGGCTACAATGAGCAGTTCCTC.

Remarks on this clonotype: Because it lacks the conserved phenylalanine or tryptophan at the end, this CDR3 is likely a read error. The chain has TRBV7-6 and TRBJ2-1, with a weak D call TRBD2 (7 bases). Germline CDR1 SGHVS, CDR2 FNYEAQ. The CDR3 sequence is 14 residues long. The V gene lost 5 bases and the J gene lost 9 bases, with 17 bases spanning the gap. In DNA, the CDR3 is TGTGCCAGCAGCCCGGGCGGGGGCCCAGTTGAGCAGTTCTCC. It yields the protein CASSPGGGPVEQFS.

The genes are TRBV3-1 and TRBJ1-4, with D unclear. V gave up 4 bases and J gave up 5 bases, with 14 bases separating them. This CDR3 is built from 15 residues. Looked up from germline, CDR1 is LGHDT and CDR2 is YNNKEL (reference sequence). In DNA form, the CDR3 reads TGTGCCAGCAGCCGATCGGGCGGGATGAATGAAAAACTGTTTTTT. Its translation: CASSRSGGMNEKLFF.

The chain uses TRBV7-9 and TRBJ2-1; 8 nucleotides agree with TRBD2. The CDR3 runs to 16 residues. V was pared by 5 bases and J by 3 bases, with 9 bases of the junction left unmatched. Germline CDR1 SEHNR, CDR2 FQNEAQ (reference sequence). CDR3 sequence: CASSPGGGLDYNEQFF. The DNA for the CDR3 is TGTGCCAGCAGCCCCGGTGGGGGACTAGACTACAATGAGCAGTTCTTC.

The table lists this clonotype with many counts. The CDR3 nucleotides read TGTGCCAGCTCACCGACAGGGAACGAGCAGTACTTC. It encodes CASSPTGNEQYF. The chain is built from TRBV18 and TRBJ2-7, with 7 bases fitting TRBD1. The ends lost 3 bases at V and 5 bases at J; junction bases unmatched: 1. The CDR3 contains 12 residues. Looked up from germline, CDR1 is KGHSH and CDR2 is LQKENI.

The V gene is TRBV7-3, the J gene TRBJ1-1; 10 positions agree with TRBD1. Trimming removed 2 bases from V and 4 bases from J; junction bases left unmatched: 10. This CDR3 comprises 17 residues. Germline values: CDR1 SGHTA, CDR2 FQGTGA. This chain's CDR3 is CASSLVTGGQARTEAFF. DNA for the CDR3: TGTGCCAGCAGCTTAGTGACAGGGGGCCAGGCGCGCACTGAAGCTTTCTTT.

CDR3 protein: CASSGANRALGYEHF. CDR3 DNA sequence: TGTGCCAGCAGTGGGGCGAACAGGGCGCTTGGCTACGAGCATTTT. This rearrangement joins TRBV11-2 to TRBJ1-5, with D maybe TRBD1 (6 bases). The CDR3 length is 15 residues. Germline lookup yields CDR1 SGHAT and CDR2 FQNNGV. Trimming left V 6 bases short and J 14 bases short, with 26 bases between.

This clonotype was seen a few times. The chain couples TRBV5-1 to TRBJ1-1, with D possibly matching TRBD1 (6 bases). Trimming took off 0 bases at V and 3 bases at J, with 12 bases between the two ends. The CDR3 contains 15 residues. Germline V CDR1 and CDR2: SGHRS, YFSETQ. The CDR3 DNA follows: TGCGCCAGCAGCTTGGTTGGGGGGCGCGACACTGAAGCTTTCTTT. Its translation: CASSLVGGRDTEAFF.

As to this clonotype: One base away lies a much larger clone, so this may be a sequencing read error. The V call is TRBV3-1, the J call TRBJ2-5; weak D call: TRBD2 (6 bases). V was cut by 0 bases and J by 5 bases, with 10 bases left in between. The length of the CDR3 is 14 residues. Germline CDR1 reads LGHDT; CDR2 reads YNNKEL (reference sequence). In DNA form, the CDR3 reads TGTGCCAGCAGCCAAGATGGGGGGAGGGAGACCCAGTACTTC. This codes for CASSQDGGRETQYF.